Following are 14 T cell receptor beta chains from one sample sequenced in a study of T cells after yellow fever vaccination. TCRdb analysed the 5' RACE reads with MiXCR anew, one entry per CDR3 protein. This table has hundreds of thousands of distinct CDR3 sequences, about 19% appearing once. The sequenced sample was PBMCs, obtained 15 days after the yellow fever booster vaccination. The source is a man aged 25-40 years who received the YFV17D yellow fever vaccine.

This clonotype was found a few times. The J gene is TRBJ2-7, the V gene TRBV15; 8 bases match TRBD1. CDR1 is LNHNV and CDR2 is YYDKDF in the germline V gene (reference sequence). Trimming at V came to 4 bases and at J to 0 bases, leaving 5 bases not matched to a gene. The CDR3 has 15 amino acids. Written as DNA, the CDR3 is TGTGCCACCAGCAAAGACAGGGGACGCTCCTACGAGCAGTACTTC. Its protein is CATSKDRGRSYEQYF. Full variable domain (missing parts from reference TRBV15 and TRBJ2-7): DAMVIQNPRYQVTQFGKPVTLSCSQTLNHNVMYWYQQKSSQAPKLLFHYYDKDFNNEADTPDNFQSRRPNTSFCFLDIRSPGLGDTAMYLCATSKDRGRSYEQYFGPGTRLTVT.

There are a few counts of this clonotype. An end of the junction differs from the germline gene, which may be a read error. The J gene is TRBJ2-3, the V gene TRBV7-7, with 7 bases identical to TRBD1. This CDR3 region has 14 residues. Germline assignment: CDR1 SSHAT and CDR2 FNYEAQ (reference sequence). The chain's CDR3 is CASSYATGIDTQYF. The CDR3 bases are TGTGCTAGCAGCTATGCGACAGGGATAGATACGCAGTATTTT.

The table lists this clonotype with a few counts. This chain connects TRBV5-1 to TRBJ1-2; D uncertain. Trimming pared 3 bases from V and 4 bases from J, leaving 13 bases between. Germline assignment: CDR1 SGHRS and CDR2 YFSETQ. CDR3 length equals 14 residues. CDR3 sequence: CASSSNAGAYGYTF. CDR3 DNA sequence: TGCGCCAGCAGCTCAAACGCAGGAGCCTATGGCTACACCTTC.

This clonotype was seen more than once but under ten times. This sequence joins TRBV29-1 and TRBJ1-3; 9 bases are shared with TRBD1. Unmatched junction bases numbered 0, after V lost 6 bases and J lost 0 bases. The CDR3 has 13 amino acids. From germline, CDR1 is SQVTM and CDR2 ANQGSEA. CDR3 loop: CSVTGGSGNTIYF. The CDR3 DNA follows: TGCAGCGTGACAGGGGGCTCTGGAAACACCATATATTTT. Full variable domain (outside the CDR3, taken from reference TRBV29-1 and TRBJ1-3): SAVISQKPSRDICQRGTSLTIQCQVDSQVTMMFWYRQQPGQSLTLIATANQGSEATYESGFVIDKFPISRPNLTFSTLTVSNMSPEDSSIYLCSVTGGSGNTIYFGEGSWLTVV.

This clonotype was counted a few times. The chain carries TRBV24-1 and TRBJ2-5; 11 bases match TRBD1. The CDR3 is made up of 15 amino acids. Germline values: CDR1 KGHDR, CDR2 SFDVKD. With 7 bases clipped from V and 3 bases from J, the junction kept 6 bases outside the gene matches. The CDR3: CATRGGTGGKETQYF. CDR3 DNA sequence: TGTGCCACCAGGGGGGGGACAGGGGGGAAAGAGACCCAGTACTTC.

The CDR3 DNA is TGTGCCAGCAGTGATTCTGGCCTGTATGGTGAGCAGTTCTTC. It encodes CASSDSGLYGEQFF. This rearrangement joins TRBV12-3 or TRBV12-4 to TRBJ2-1; D is ambiguous. CDR3 length: 14 amino acids. V was clipped by 5 bases and J by 9 bases, with 17 bases between them.

V usage is TRBV29-1 and J usage is TRBJ2-4; D remains ambiguous. Between the trimmed V and J ends, which lost 5 bases and 8 bases, there was a span of 13 bases. This CDR3 is 12 amino acids long. CDR1 and CDR2 from the germline V gene are SQVTM and ANQGSEA. This CDR3 reads CSVRLASDIQYF. In nucleotides, the CDR3 is TGCAGCGTTAGGCTTGCGTCGGACATTCAGTACTTC.

This chain connects TRBV2 to TRBJ2-3, with 14 nucleotides matching TRBD2. Germline CDR1 and CDR2: SNHLY and FYNNEI. V lost 5 bases and J lost 8; bases outside the gene matches: 15. The CDR3 is 18 amino acids. The CDR3 coding sequence is TGTGCCAGCAGTAGACTAGCGGGAGGGCGCGAGGACGCCGGTACGCAGTATTTT. It specifies CASSRLAGGREDAGTQYF.

This clonotype was detected only a few times. This CDR3 is CSASGPNLPLHF. The CDR3, as DNA: TGCAGTGCTTCGGGACCGAACCTACCCCTCCACTTT. The chain carries TRBV20-1 and TRBJ1-6; D possibly corresponds to TRBD1 (5 bases). The CDR3 sequence is 12 residues long. CDR1 DFQATT and CDR2 SNEGSKA come from the germline V gene (reference sequence). V dropped 5 bases and J dropped 12 bases, with 14 bases sitting between them.

The gene calls are TRBV15 and TRBJ2-5, with 9 bases matching TRBD2. Per the germline V gene, CDR1 is LNHNV and CDR2 is YYDKDF (reference sequence). With 0 bases clipped from V and 6 bases from J, the junction kept 5 bases outside the gene matches. The CDR3 sequence is 15 residues long. The CDR3 reads CATSRDRAGGKTQYF. The CDR3 DNA reads as TGTGCCACCAGCAGAGATCGGGCGGGAGGGAAGACCCAGTACTTC.

This clonotype was seen repeatedly, ten times or more. J is TRBJ1-5 and V is TRBV5-1; no firm D call. Germline CDR1 reads SGHRS; CDR2 reads YFSETQ. The germline V and J ends were trimmed by 1 base and 5 bases, with 13 bases remaining between them. The CDR3 length is 15 residues. CDR3 sequence (DNA): TGCGCCAGCAGCTTGATGTCCCCAGCCGATCAGCCCCAGCATTTT. It translates to CASSLMSPADQPQHF.

This clonotype was observed a handful of times. V and J are TRBV9 and TRBJ2-1; D is unresolved. CDR1 is SGDLS, CDR2 YYNGEE, per germline. V was pared by 4 bases and J by 10 bases, with 9 bases between. The CDR3 contains 11 residues. The CDR3 DNA reads TGTGCCAGCAGCATGAACCGAGAGCAGTTCTTC. The encoded protein is CASSMNREQFF. The full variable domain, its missing parts supplied by reference TRBV9 and TRBJ2-1, is DSGVTQTPKHLITATGQRVTLRCSPRSGDLSVYWYQQSLDQGLQFLIQYYNGEERAKGNILERFSAQQFPDLHSELNLSSLELGDSALYFCASSMNREQFFGPGTRLTVL.

This chain uses TRBV5-1 with TRBJ2-1; 13 bases match TRBD2. Trimming cost V 1 base and J 9 bases; bases outside gene matches: 7. Germline V lookup: CDR1 SGHRS, CDR2 YFSETQ. The CDR3 has 16 amino acids. Here the CDR3 DNA reads TGCGCCAGCAGCTTGACGGGGACTAGCGGGAAGGCTGAGCAGTTCTTC. Amino acids: CASSLTGTSGKAEQFF. Looking up the rest from reference TRBV5-1 and TRBJ2-1 gives the full variable domain: KAGVTQTPRYLIKTRGQQVTLSCSPISGHRSVSWYQQTPGQGLQFLFEYFSETQRNKGNFPGRFSGRQFSNSRSEMNVSTLELGDSALYLCASSLTGTSGKAEQFFGPGTRLTVL.

The chain uses TRBV12-3 or TRBV12-4 and TRBJ2-7; TRBD1 agrees at 10 bases. Trimming cost V 1 base and J 7 bases; bases outside gene matches: 4. There are 14 residues in the CDR3. CDR3 in DNA: TGTGCCAGCAGTTTAGGGACAGGGGGAAGGGAGCAGTACTTC. This sequence encodes CASSLGTGGREQYF.